This is a list of T cell receptor beta chains from one sample in a study of T cell changes during pregnancy in multiple sclerosis. Clones were read by immunoSEQ multiplex PCR, and TCRdb kept only the in-frame ones, dropping some. This sample has 90,000 to 95,000 clones, with over 80% found just once. Sequences were derived from peripheral blood, sampled in the first trimester of pregnancy. These receptors originate from a female donor with multiple sclerosis, enrolled in a pregnancy study. CDR3s include the opening cysteine and the closing phenylalanine or tryptophan. Each record gives: D gene, clone size, V gene, J gene, CDR3 protein, CDR3 DNA. D genes are given only for firm matches. Size tells how often a clone was seen (once, few, many) or the class of an expanded clone, and some rows leave it out.

D: TRBD1
size: -
V: TRBV7-8
J: TRBJ2-6
CDR3: CASSSRDRFSGANVLTF
DNA: TGTGCCAGCAGCTCCCGGGACAGGTTCTCTGGGGCCAACGTCCTGACTTTC

D: -
size: once
V: TRBV14
J: TRBJ2-4
CDR3: CASSHPTTYGASIQYF
DNA: TGTGCCAGCAGCCACCCAACGACCTATGGGGCAAGCATTCAGTACTTC

D: TRBD1
size: -
V: TRBV19
J: TRBJ2-1
CDR3: CASSMFSGTGFDEQFF
DNA: TGTGCCAGTAGTATGTTCTCCGGGACAGGCTTCGATGAGCAGTTCTTC

D: -
size: -
V: TRBV7-6
J: TRBJ1-4
CDR3: CASSYRESAELFF
DNA: TGTGCCAGCAGCTACAGGGAATCGGCGGAACTGTTTTTT

D: -
size: -
V: TRBV13
J: TRBJ1-1
CDR3: CASSSGNTEAFF
DNA: TGTGCCAGCAGCTCGGGAAACACTGAAGCTTTCTTT

D: -
size: -
V: TRBV13
J: TRBJ2-6
CDR3: CASSHRQSSGANVLTF
DNA: TGTGCCAGCAGCCACCGACAGAGCTCTGGGGCCAACGTCCTGACTTTC

D: TRBD1
size: -
V: TRBV7-9
J: TRBJ1-6
CDR3: CASSPGTGVPLHF
DNA: TGTGCCAGCAGCCCTGGGACAGGTGTTCCCCTCCACTTT

D: -
size: -
V: TRBV7-8
J: TRBJ2-7
CDR3: CASSFLGQTIPYEQYF
DNA: TGTGCCAGCAGCTTCCTCGGACAGACTATCCCATACGAGCAGTACTTC

D: -
size: -
V: TRBV9
J: TRBJ1-1
CDR3: CASSPGRGARSEAFF
DNA: TGTGCCAGCAGCCCCGGGCGGGGGGCGAGGTCTGAAGCTTTCTTT

D: TRBD1
size: -
V: TRBV7-2
J: TRBJ1-2
CDR3: CASSLGQGGYGYTF
DNA: TGTGCCAGCAGCTTGGGACAGGGAGGTTATGGCTACACCTTC

D: TRBD1
size: -
V: TRBV19
J: TRBJ2-1
CDR3: CASSIRTGISYNEQFF
DNA: TGTGCCAGTAGTATAAGGACAGGGATCTCCTACAATGAGCAGTTCTTC

D: -
size: -
V: TRBV27
J: TRBJ2-1
CDR3: CASSLRVAGGSYNEQFF
DNA: TGTGCCAGCAGTCTAAGAGTCGCAGGTGGGTCCTACAATGAGCAGTTCTTC

D: -
size: -
V: TRBV28
J: TRBJ2-7
CDR3: CASKQIYEQYF
DNA: TGTGCCAGCAAACAGATCTACGAGCAGTACTTC

D: -
size: -
V: TRBV18
J: TRBJ1-3
CDR3: CASSLWTDASSGNTIYF
DNA: TGTGCCAGCTCACTCTGGACAGATGCAAGCTCTGGAAACACCATATATTTT

D: -
size: -
V: TRBV9
J: TRBJ2-1
CDR3: CASSVRGLLWDNEQFF
DNA: TGTGCCAGCAGCGTACGCGGGTTACTGTGGGACAATGAGCAGTTCTTC

D: -
size: -
V: TRBV18
J: TRBJ2-1
CDR3: CASSLARDNEQFF
DNA: TGTGCCAGCTCACTCGCCCGGGACAATGAGCAGTTCTTC

D: -
size: -
V: TRBV15
J: TRBJ1-5
CDR3: CATSRSRDIANSNQPQHF
DNA: TGTGCCACCAGCAGATCACGGGACATCGCGAATAGCAATCAGCCCCAGCATTTT